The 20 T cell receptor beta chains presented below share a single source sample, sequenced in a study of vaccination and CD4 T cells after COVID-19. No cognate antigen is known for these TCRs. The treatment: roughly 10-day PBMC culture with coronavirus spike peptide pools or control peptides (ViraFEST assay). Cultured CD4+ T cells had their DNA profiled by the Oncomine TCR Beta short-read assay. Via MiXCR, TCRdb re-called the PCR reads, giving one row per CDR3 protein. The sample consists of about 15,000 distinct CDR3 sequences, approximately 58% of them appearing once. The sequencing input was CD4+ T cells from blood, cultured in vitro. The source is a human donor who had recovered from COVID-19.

The CDR3 protein is CASSLWTSGGINEQFF. The CDR3 DNA follows: TGTGCCAGCAGCTTATGGACTAGCGGGGGCATCAATGAGCAGTTCTTC. This chain links TRBV11-2 with TRBJ2-1; 13 bases map to TRBD2. There are 16 residues in the CDR3. Unmatched junction bases numbered 4, after V lost 2 bases and J lost 6 bases. The germline V gene encodes CDR1 SGHAT and CDR2 FQNNGV. The complete variable domain, with remaining parts taken from reference TRBV11-2 and TRBJ2-1, reads EAGVAQSPRYKIIEKRQSVAFWCNPISGHATLYWYQQILGQGPKLLIQFQNNGVVDDSQLPKDRFSAERLKGVDSTLKIQPAKLEDSAVYLCASSLWTSGGINEQFFGPGTRLTVL.

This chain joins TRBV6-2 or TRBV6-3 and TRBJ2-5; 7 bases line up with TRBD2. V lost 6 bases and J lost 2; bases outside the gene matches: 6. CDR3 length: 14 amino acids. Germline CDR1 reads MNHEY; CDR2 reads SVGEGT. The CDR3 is CASRSLAHQETQYF. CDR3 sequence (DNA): TGTGCCAGCAGATCACTAGCGCATCAAGAGACCCAGTACTTC.

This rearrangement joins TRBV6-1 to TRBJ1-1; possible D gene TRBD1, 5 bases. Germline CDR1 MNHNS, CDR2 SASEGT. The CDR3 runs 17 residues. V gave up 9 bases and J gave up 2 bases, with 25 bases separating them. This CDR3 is CAREYYPGTSTNTEAFF. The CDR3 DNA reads TGTGCCAGAGAATATTACCCCGGGACGTCAACCAACACTGAAGCTTTCTTT.

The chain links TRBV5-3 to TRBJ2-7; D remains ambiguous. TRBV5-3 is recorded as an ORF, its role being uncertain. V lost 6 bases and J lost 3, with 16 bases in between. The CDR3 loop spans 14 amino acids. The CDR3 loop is CARTLTRRRYEQYF. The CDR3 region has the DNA TGTGCCAGAACCCTTACGAGGCGCCGCTACGAGCAGTACTTC.

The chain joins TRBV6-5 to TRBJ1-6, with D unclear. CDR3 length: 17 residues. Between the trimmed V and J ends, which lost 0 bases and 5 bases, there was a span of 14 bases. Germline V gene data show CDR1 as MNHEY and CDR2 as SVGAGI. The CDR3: CASSYSKARWDNSPLHF. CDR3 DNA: TGTGCCAGCAGTTACTCGAAGGCGAGATGGGATAATTCACCCCTCCACTTT.

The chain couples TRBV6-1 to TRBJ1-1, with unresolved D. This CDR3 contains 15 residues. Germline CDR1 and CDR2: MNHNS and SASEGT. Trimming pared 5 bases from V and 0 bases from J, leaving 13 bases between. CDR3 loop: CASSPVQKLNTEAFF. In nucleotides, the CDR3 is TGTGCCAGCAGTCCCGTTCAAAAATTGAACACTGAAGCTTTCTTT.

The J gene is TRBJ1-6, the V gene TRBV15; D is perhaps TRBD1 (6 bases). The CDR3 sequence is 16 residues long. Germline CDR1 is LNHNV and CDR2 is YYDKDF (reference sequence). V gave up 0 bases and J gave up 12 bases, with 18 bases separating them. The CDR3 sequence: CATSRDQFVGGQPLHF. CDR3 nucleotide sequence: TGTGCCACCAGCAGAGACCAATTCGTAGGGGGTCAACCCCTCCACTTT.

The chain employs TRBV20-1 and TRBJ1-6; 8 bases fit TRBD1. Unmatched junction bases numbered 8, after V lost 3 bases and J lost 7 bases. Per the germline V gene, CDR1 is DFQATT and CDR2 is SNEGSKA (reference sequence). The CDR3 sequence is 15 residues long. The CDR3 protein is CSARRRQGRNSPLHF. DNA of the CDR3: TGCAGTGCTAGGAGGAGACAGGGGAGAAATTCACCCCTCCACTTT.

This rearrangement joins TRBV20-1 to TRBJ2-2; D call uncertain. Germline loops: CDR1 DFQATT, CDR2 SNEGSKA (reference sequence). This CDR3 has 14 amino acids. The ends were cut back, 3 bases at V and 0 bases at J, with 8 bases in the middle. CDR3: CSASRTANTGELFF. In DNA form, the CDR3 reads TGCAGTGCTAGTAGGACGGCGAACACCGGGGAGCTGTTTTTT.

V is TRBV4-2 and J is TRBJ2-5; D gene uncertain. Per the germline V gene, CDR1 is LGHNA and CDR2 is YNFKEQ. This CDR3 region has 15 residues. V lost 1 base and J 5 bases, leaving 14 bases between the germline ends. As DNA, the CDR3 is TGTGCCAGCAGCCAAGCGGCTACCCAAGGGGAGACCCAGTACTTC. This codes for CASSQAATQGETQYF.

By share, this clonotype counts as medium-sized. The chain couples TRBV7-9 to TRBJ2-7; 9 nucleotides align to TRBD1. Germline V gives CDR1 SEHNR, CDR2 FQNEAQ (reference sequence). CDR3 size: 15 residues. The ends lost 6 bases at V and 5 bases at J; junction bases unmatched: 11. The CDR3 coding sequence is TGTGCCAGCAGTCCAACCGGGACAGGGTTCGACGAGCAGTACTTC. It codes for CASSPTGTGFDEQYF.

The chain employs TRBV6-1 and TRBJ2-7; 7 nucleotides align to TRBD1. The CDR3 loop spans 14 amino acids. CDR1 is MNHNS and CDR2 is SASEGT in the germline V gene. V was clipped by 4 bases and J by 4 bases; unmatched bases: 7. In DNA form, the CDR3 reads TGTGCCAGCAGTGCTCAGGGGGTTGAGTACGAGCAGTACTTC. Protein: CASSAQGVEYEQYF.

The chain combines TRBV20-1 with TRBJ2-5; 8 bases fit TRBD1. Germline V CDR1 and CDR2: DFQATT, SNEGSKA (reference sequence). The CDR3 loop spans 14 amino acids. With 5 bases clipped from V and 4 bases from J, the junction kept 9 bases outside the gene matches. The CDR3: CSASRQGWAETQYF. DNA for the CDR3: TGCAGTGCTTCCAGACAGGGGTGGGCAGAGACCCAGTACTTC.

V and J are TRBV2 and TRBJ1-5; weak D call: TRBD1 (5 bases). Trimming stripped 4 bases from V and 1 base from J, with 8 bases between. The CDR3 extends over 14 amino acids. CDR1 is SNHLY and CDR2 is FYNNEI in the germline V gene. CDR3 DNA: TGTGCCAGCAGTGGGGACGGAAGCAATCAGCCCCAGCATTTT. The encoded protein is CASSGDGSNQPQHF.

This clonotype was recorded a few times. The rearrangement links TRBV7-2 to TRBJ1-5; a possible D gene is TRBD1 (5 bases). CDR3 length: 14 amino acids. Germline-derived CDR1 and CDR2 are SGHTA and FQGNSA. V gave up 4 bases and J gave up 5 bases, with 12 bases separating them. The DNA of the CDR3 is TGTGCCAGCAGCTCGGACATGGCGCATCAGCCCCAGCATTTT. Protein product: CASSSDMAHQPQHF.

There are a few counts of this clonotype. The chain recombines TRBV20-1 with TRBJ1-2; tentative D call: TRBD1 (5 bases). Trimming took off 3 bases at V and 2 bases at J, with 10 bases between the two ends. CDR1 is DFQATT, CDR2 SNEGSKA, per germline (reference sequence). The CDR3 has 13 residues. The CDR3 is CSASGSGNYGYTF. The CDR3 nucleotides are TGCAGTGCTAGTGGATCAGGGAACTATGGCTACACCTTC.

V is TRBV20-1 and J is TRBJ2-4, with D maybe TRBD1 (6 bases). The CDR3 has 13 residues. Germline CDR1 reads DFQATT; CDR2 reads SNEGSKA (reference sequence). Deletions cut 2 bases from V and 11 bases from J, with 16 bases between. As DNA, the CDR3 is TGCAGTGCTAGAATGGGCAGGGGTTACCTTCAGTACTTC. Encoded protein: CSARMGRGYLQYF.

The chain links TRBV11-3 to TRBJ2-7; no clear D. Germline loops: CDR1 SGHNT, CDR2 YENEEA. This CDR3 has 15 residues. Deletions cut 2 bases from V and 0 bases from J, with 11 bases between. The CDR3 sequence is CASSLSVLSSYEQYF. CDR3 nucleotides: TGTGCCAGCAGCTTATCCGTTCTTAGCTCCTACGAGCAGTACTTC.

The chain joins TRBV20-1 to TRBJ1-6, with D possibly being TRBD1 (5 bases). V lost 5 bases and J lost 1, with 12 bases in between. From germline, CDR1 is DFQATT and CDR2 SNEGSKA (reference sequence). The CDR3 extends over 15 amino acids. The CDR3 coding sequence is TGCAGTGCTGGGGACTGGGGTTCCTATAATTCACCCCTCCACTTT. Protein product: CSAGDWGSYNSPLHF.

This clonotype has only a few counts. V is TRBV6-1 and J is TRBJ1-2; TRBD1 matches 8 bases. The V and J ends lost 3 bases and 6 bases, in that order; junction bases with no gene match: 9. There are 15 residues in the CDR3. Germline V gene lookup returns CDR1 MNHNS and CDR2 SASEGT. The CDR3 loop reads CASSEWGGTGHGYTF. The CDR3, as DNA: TGTGCCAGCAGTGAGTGGGGGGGGACAGGCCATGGCTACACCTTC.